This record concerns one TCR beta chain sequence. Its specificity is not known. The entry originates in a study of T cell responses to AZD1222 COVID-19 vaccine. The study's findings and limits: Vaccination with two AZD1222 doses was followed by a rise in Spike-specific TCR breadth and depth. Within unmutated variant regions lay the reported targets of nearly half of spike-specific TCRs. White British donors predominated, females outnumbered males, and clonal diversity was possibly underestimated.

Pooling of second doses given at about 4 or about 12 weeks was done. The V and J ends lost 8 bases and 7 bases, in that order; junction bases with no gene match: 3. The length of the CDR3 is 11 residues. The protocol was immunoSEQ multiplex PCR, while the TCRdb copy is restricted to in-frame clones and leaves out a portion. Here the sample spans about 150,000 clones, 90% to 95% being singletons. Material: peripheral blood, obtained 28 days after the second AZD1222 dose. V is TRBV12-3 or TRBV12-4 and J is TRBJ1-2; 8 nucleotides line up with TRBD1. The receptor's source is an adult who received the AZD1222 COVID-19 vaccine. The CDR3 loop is CASGQGSGYTF. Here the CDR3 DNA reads TGTGCCAGCGGACAGGGTTCTGGCTACACCTTC.